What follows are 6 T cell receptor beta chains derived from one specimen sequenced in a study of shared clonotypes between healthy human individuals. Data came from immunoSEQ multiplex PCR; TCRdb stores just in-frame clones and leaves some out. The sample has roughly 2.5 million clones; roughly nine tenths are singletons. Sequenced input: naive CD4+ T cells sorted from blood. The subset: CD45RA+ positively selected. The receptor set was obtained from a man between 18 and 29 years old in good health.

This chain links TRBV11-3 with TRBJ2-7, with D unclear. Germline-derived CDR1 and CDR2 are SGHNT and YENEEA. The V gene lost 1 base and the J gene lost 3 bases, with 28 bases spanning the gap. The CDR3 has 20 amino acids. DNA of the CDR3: TGTGCCAGCAGCTTAGTACCCATAGATAGCCTACGTAAAAAATGCTACGAGCAGTACTTC. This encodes CASSLVPIDSLRKKCYEQYF.

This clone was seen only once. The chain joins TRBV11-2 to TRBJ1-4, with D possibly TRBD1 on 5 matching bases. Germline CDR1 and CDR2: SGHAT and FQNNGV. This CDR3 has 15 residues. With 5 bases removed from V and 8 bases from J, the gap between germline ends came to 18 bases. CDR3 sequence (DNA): TGTGCCAGCAGCCCCGCGGTGGGGCTGAGGGAAAAACTGTTTTTT. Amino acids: CASSPAVGLREKLFF. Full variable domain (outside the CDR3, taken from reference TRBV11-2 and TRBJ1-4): EAGVAQSPRYKIIEKRQSVAFWCNPISGHATLYWYQQILGQGPKLLIQFQNNGVVDDSQLPKDRFSAERLKGVDSTLKIQPAKLEDSAVYLCASSPAVGLREKLFFGSGTQLSVL.

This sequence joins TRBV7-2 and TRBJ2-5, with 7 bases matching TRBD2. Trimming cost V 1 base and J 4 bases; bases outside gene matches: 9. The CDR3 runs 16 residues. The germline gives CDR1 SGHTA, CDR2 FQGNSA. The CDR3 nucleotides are TGTGCCAGCAGCTTAGTTAGCCGGTCGGGAGGAGAGACCCAGTACTTC. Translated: CASSLVSRSGGETQYF.

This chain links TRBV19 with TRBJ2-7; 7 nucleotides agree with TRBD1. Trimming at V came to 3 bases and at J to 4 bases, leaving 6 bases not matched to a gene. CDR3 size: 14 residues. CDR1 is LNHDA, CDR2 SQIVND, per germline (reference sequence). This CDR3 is CASSMRQGPYEQYF. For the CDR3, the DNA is TGTGCCAGTAGTATGAGACAGGGACCTTACGAGCAGTACTTC.

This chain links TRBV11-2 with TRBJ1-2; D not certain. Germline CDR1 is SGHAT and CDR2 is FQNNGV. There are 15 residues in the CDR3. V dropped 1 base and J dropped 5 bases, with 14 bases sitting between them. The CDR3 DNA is TGTGCCAGCAGCTTAGTTCCCGGGCCAAATTATGGCTACACCTTC. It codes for CASSLVPGPNYGYTF.

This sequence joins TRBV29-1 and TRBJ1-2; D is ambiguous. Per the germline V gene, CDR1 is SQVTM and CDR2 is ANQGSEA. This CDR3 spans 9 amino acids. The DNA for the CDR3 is TGCGGGCAGGTCTATGGCTACACCTTC. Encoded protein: CGQVYGYTF.